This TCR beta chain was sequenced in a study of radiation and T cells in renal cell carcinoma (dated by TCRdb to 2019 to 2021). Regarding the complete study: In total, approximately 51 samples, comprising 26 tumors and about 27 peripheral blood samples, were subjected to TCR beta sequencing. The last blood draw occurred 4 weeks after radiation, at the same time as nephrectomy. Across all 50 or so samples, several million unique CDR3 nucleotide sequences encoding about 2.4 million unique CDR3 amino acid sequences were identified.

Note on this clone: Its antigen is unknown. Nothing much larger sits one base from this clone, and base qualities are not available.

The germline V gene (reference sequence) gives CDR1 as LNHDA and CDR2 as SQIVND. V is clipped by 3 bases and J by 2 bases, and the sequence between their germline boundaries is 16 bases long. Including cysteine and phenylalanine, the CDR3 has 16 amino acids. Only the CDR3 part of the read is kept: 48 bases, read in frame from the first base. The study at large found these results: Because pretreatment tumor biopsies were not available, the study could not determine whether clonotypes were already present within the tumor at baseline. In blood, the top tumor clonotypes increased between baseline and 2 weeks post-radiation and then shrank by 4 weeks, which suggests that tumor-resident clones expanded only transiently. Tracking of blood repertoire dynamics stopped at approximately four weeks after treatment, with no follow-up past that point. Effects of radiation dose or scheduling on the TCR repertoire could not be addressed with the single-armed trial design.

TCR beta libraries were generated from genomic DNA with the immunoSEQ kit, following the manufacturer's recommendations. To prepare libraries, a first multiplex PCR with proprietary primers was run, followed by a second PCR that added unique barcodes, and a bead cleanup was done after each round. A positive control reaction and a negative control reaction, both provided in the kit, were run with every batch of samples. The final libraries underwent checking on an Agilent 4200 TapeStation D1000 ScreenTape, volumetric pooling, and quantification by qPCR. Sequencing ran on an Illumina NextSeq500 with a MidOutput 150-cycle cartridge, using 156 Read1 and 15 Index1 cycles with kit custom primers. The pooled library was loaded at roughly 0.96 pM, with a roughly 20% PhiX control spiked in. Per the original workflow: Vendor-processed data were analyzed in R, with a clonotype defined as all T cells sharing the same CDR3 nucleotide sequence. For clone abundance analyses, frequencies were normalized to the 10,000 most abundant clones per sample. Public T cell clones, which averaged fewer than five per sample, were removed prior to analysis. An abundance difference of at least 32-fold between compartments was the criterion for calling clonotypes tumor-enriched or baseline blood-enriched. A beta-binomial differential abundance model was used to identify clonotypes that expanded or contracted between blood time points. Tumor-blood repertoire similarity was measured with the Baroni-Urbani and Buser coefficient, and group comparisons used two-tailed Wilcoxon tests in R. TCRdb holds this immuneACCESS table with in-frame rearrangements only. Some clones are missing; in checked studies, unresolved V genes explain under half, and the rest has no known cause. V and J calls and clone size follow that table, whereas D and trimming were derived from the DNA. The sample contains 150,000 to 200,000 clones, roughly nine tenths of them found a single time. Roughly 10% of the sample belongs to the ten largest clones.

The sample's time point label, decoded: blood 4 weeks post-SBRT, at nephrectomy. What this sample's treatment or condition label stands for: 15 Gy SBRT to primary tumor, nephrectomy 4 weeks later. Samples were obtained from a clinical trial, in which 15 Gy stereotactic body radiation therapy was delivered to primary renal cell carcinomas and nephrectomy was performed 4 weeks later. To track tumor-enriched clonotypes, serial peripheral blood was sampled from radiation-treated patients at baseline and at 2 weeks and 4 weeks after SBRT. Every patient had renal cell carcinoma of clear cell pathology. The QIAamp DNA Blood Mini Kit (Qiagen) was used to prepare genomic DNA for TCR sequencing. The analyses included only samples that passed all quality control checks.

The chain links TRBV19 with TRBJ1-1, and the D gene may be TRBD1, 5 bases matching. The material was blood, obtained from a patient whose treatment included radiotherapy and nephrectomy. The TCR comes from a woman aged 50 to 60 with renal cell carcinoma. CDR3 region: CASSIRDGGLNTEAFF. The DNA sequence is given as TGTGCCAGTAGTATCCGGGACGGAGGACTTAACACTGAAGCTTTCTTT.